Below, 20 T cell receptor beta chains from the same sample are listed, as sequenced in a study of blood T cell repertoires in COVID-19. Assay: immunoSEQ multiplex PCR; the TCRdb copy retains only in-frame clones and omits some. The table lists around 70,000 clones, about 91% of them singletons. The source material was peripheral blood. These TCRs come from a human donor in a cohort sampled during active COVID-19.

The gene calls are TRBV19 and TRBJ1-2, with D hard to call. This CDR3 has 15 amino acids. Trimming cost V 8 bases and J 8 bases, with 24 bases left between them. Germline lookup yields CDR1 LNHDA and CDR2 SQIVND (reference sequence). The CDR3 coding sequence is TGTGCCAGTTCCACGGTGCCGAATATAGGCGGGGGCTACACCTTC. Its translation is CASSTVPNIGGGYTF.

In DNA, the CDR3 is TGTGCCAGCAGTGAATATCGGGGAGATAACAATGAGCAGTTCTTC. This sequence encodes CASSEYRGDNNEQFF. The chain employs TRBV25-1 and TRBJ2-1; a possible D gene is TRBD2 (5 bases). The CDR3 sequence is 15 residues long. Germline V lookup: CDR1 MGHDK, CDR2 SYGVNS. Trimming removed 0 bases from V and 5 bases from J, with 11 bases in between. Looking up the rest from reference TRBV25-1 and TRBJ2-1 gives the full variable domain: EADIYQTPRYLVIGTGKKITLECSQTMGHDKMYWYQQDPGMELHLIHYSYGVNSTEKGDLSSESTVSRIRTEHFPLTLESARPSHTSQYLCASSEYRGDNNEQFFGPGTRLTVL.

The V gene is TRBV2, the J gene TRBJ2-2; 11 nucleotides agree with TRBD2. CDR1 and CDR2 from the germline V gene are SNHLY and FYNNEI. Trimming removed 8 bases from V and 7 bases from J; junction bases left unmatched: 6. This CDR3 has 14 amino acids. The CDR3 DNA reads as TGTGCCAGCCTCCTAGCGGGGGGCGACGGGGAGCTGTTTTTT. Translated: CASLLAGGDGELFF.

V usage is TRBV28 and J usage is TRBJ1-5; 9 bases match TRBD1. Germline V gene lookup returns CDR1 MDHEN and CDR2 SYDVKM. The V and J ends lost 3 bases and 4 bases, in that order; junction bases with no gene match: 4. The CDR3 totals 15 residues. The CDR3 sequence: CASSFVGQGNQPQHF. The CDR3 nucleotides are TGTGCCAGCAGTTTCGTGGGACAGGGAAATCAGCCCCAGCATTTT.

The J gene is TRBJ2-1, the V gene TRBV7-3, with 7 bases fitting TRBD2. The CDR3 spans 14 residues. The germline V gene encodes CDR1 SGHTA and CDR2 FQGTGA. V was clipped by 2 bases and J by 8 bases; unmatched bases: 6. This CDR3 reads CASSLGGRSHEQFF. CDR3 coding DNA: TGTGCCAGCAGCTTAGGCGGGAGATCCCATGAGCAGTTCTTC. Variable domain in full (rest from reference TRBV7-3 and TRBJ2-1): GAGVSQTPSNKVTEKGKYVELRCDPISGHTALYWYRQSLGQGPEFLIYFQGTGAADDSGLPNDRFFAVRPEGSVSTLKIQRTERGDSAVYLCASSLGGRSHEQFFGPGTRLTVL.

This clone was detected only a few times. V gene TRBV23-1 combines with J gene TRBJ2-1; tentative D call: TRBD1 (6 bases). TRBV23-1 is noted as an ORF with a role that remains uncertain. CDR3 size: 17 residues. The V gene lost 1 base and the J gene lost 2 bases, with 15 bases spanning the gap. This chain's CDR3 is CASSQYASGDPYNEQFF. The CDR3 bases are TGCGCCAGCAGTCAATATGCCTCAGGGGACCCCTACAATGAGCAGTTCTTC.

The V and J genes are TRBV28 and TRBJ1-5, with D unresolved. The V and J ends lost 5 bases and 4 bases respectively, with 9 bases between them. From germline, CDR1 is MDHEN and CDR2 SYDVKM. The CDR3 runs 13 residues. CDR3 loop: CASSRSGNQPQHF. DNA for the CDR3: TGTGCCAGCAGTAGGAGTGGGAATCAGCCCCAGCATTTT.

The chain has TRBV27 and TRBJ1-2; 8 bases line up with TRBD1. The CDR3 has 15 amino acids. The trim removed 5 bases at V and 7 bases at J, leaving 12 bases unmatched. The germline gives CDR1 MNHEY, CDR2 SMNVEV (reference sequence). CDR3 protein: CASSPYRPGQGGYTF. DNA of the CDR3: TGTGCCAGCAGTCCCTACCGCCCCGGACAGGGTGGCTACACCTTC.

The V and J genes are TRBV9 and TRBJ2-7; TRBD1 is a possible D gene (6 bases). The CDR3 spans 16 residues. V was cut by 0 bases and J by 3 bases, with 16 bases left in between. The germline CDR1 and CDR2 sequences are SGDLS and YYNGEE. DNA of the CDR3: TGTGCCAGCAGCGTAGGAAGTTCCGGGGACATCTACGAGCAGTACTTC. This codes for CASSVGSSGDIYEQYF.

The chain joins TRBV3-1 (or the pseudogene TRBV3-2) to TRBJ1-2; 12 nucleotides match TRBD1. Unmatched junction bases numbered 10, after V lost 5 bases and J lost 6 bases. CDR1 is LGHDT, CDR2 YNNKEL, per germline (reference sequence). The CDR3 contains 16 residues. Here the CDR3 DNA reads TGTGCCAGCAGCTCGAATGCCGGGACAGGGGGCCATGGCTACACCTTC. This codes for CASSSNAGTGGHGYTF.

The sample holds one count of this clone. The J gene is TRBJ1-1, the V gene TRBV6-5, with D tentatively TRBD1 (5 bases). Germline V CDR1 and CDR2: MNHEY, SVGAGI. V was cut by 5 bases and J by 3 bases, with 10 bases left in between. The CDR3 is 13 residues long. In DNA, the CDR3 is TGTGCCAGCAGTCGCAGGGTTGACACTGAAGCTTTCTTT. It specifies CASSRRVDTEAFF.

The rearrangement joins TRBV7-2 to TRBJ2-7; TRBD1 aligns across 9 bases. J gave up 4 bases and V 1 base, and 8 bases lay outside the gene matches. This CDR3 contains 16 residues. Germline CDR1 reads SGHTA; CDR2 reads FQGNSA. CDR3 loop: CASSLVEDRGKYEQYF. The CDR3 DNA reads TGTGCCAGCAGCTTAGTTGAGGACAGGGGAAAGTACGAGCAGTACTTC.

This clone was counted a single time. The chain links TRBV6-2 or TRBV6-3 to TRBJ2-1; D is ambiguous. The CDR3 is 12 residues long. V gave up 4 bases and J gave up 7 bases, with 8 bases separating them. Germline lookup yields CDR1 MNHEY and CDR2 SVGEGT. The CDR3 region is CASSFPSNEQFF. The CDR3 DNA is TGTGCCAGCAGTTTCCCCTCGAATGAGCAGTTCTTC.

This clone was seen a single time. V and J are TRBV3-1 (or the pseudogene TRBV3-2) and TRBJ1-2; D remains unclear. Germline V gene lookup returns CDR1 LGHDT and CDR2 YNNKEL (reference sequence). CDR3 length: 12 residues. Deletions cut 3 bases from V and 8 bases from J, with 10 bases between. Here the CDR3 DNA reads TGTGCCAGCAGCCACGCGTCAGGAGGCTACACCTTC. Protein sequence: CASSHASGGYTF.

The chain uses TRBV11-2 and TRBJ2-7; TRBD2 might be the D (6 bases). Germline V lookup: CDR1 SGHAT, CDR2 FQNNGV. Trimming took off 6 bases at V and 6 bases at J, with 21 bases between the two ends. CDR3 length equals 15 residues. The CDR3 loop is CASSSSGLSIGEQYF. The DNA of the CDR3 is TGTGCCAGCAGTTCATCGGGACTGTCAATCGGCGAGCAGTACTTC.

The chain combines TRBV9 with TRBJ2-5; no definite D call. The ends were cut back, 0 bases at V and 0 bases at J, with 6 bases in the middle. CDR1 and CDR2 from the germline V gene are SGDLS and YYNGEE. The CDR3 loop spans 14 amino acids. CDR3 DNA: TGTGCCAGCAGCGTAGGTCCAAACCAAGAGACCCAGTACTTC. It translates to CASSVGPNQETQYF.

The chain couples TRBV24-1 to TRBJ2-5, with 14 bases aligning to TRBD2. The CDR3 runs to 15 residues. V lost 4 bases, J lost 5 bases, and 2 bases stayed unmatched. The germline V gene encodes CDR1 KGHDR and CDR2 SFDVKD. This CDR3 reads CATSERLAGGETQYF. The CDR3 DNA reads TGTGCCACCAGTGAACGACTAGCGGGGGGGGAGACCCAGTACTTC.

The CDR3 sequence is CASKNIPPQGNYGYTF. The CDR3 coding sequence is TGTGCCAGCAAGAATATACCCCCACAGGGGAACTATGGCTACACCTTC. This sequence joins TRBV6-6 and TRBJ1-2, with TRBD1 identical over 7 bases. Germline V gives CDR1 MNHNY, CDR2 SVGAGI (reference sequence). The CDR3 length is 16 residues. The ends lost 7 bases at V and 2 bases at J; junction bases unmatched: 13.

The chain recombines TRBV28 with TRBJ2-6, with 8 bases aligning to TRBD1. Germline V gene data show CDR1 as MDHEN and CDR2 as SYDVKM. The V and J ends lost 6 bases and 3 bases, in that order; junction bases with no gene match: 4. There are 15 residues in the CDR3. Here the CDR3 reads CASSSRGRGANVLTF. In DNA form, the CDR3 reads TGTGCCAGCAGCTCCAGGGGGCGTGGGGCCAACGTCCTGACTTTC.

Worth noting for this clone: Different DNA sequences within this sample yield the same CDR3. The genes are TRBV5-1 and TRBJ1-1, with a weak D call TRBD1 (6 bases). Germline CDR1 SGHRS, CDR2 YFSETQ. CDR3 size: 14 residues. V lost 0 bases and J lost 5, with 11 bases in between. The CDR3 nucleotides read TGCGCCAGCAGCTTGGTAGGGGGGGAAACTGAAGCTTTCTTT. It codes for CASSLVGGETEAFF.